What follows are 27 T cell receptor beta chains derived from one specimen sequenced in a study of early T cells in non-severe SARS-CoV-2 infection (dated by TCRdb to the early 2020s). The library was prepared using 5' RACE. Sequencing instrument: NextSeq 500. TCRdb trimmed public reads at Q25 via fastp, called clones via MiXCR and kept in-frame beta chains. When rows share a CDR3 protein, they turn into one entry using the most common DNA and genes. Present in this sample are approximately 49,000 distinct CDR3 sequences, 12% of which were seen just once. The top ten clones comprise approximately 9.1% of the sample. Sample: whole blood. The origin of the receptors is an adult who was a healthcare worker with PCR-confirmed SARS-CoV-2 infection or an uninfected control (not recorded which).

This clonotype was seen a few times. The CDR3 spells CGTGGGYGYTF. The CDR3 DNA reads TGCGGGACAGGGGGCGGCTATGGCTACACCTTC. The J gene is TRBJ1-2, the V gene TRBV29-1; 12 nucleotides line up with TRBD1. This CDR3 is 11 amino acids long. Looked up from germline, CDR1 is SQVTM and CDR2 is ANQGSEA. The full variable domain, with the rest looked up from reference TRBV29-1 and TRBJ1-2, is SAVISQKPSRDICQRGTSLTIQCQVDSQVTMMFWYRQQPGQSLTLIATANQGSEATYESGFVIDKFPISRPNLTFSTLTVSNMSPEDSSIYLCGTGGGYGYTFGSGTRLTVV.

This sequence joins TRBV19 and TRBJ2-1; D not certain. V shed 4 bases and J shed 6 bases, with 10 bases lying between them. Germline loops: CDR1 LNHDA, CDR2 SQIVND (reference sequence). The CDR3 spans 13 residues. The DNA of the CDR3 is TGTGCCAGTAGTAAACCGCCTACCAATGAGCAGTTCTTC. Residues: CASSKPPTNEQFF.

This clonotype was picked up many times. The chain's CDR3 is CASRGGDSPLHF. Here the CDR3 DNA reads TGCGCCAGCAGAGGGGGAGATTCACCCCTCCACTTT. This rearrangement joins TRBV10-2 to TRBJ1-6; weak D call: TRBD1 (6 bases). Germline V CDR1 and CDR2: WSHSY, SAAADI. Trimming cost V 6 bases and J 8 bases, with 8 bases left between them. CDR3 length: 12 residues.

The rearrangement uses TRBV6-5 and TRBJ1-4, with TRBD1 identical over 7 bases. Germline values: CDR1 MNHEY, CDR2 SVGAGI. The CDR3 spans 14 residues. The trim removed 2 bases at V and 7 bases at J, leaving 4 bases unmatched. CDR3 loop: CASSYLDRAEKLFF. CDR3 sequence (DNA): TGTGCCAGCAGTTACCTCGACAGGGCTGAAAAACTGTTTTTT.

The CDR3 protein is CATSATGGLDTEAFF. The CDR3 DNA reads as TGTGCCACCAGTGCGACAGGGGGCCTGGACACTGAAGCTTTCTTT. The chain combines TRBV24-1 with TRBJ1-1, with 10 positions matching TRBD1. The CDR3 is 15 residues long. V was pared by 5 bases and J by 3 bases, with 5 bases of the junction left unmatched. Germline V gene sequence: CDR1 KGHDR, CDR2 SFDVKD.

This clonotype was recorded many times. The genes are TRBV20-1 and TRBJ1-5, with D perhaps TRBD1 (6 bases). This CDR3 has 14 residues. V lost 6 bases and J 2 bases, leaving 14 bases between the germline ends. Germline CDR1 and CDR2: DFQATT and SNEGSKA (reference sequence). The CDR3 sequence is CSAKTGGGNQPQHF. The CDR3 DNA reads as TGCAGTGCCAAGACAGGCGGTGGCAATCAGCCCCAGCATTTT.

The chain uses TRBV28 and TRBJ1-5, with D possibly matching TRBD1 (5 bases). V was cut by 10 bases and J by 4 bases, with 17 bases left in between. The CDR3 extends over 14 amino acids. CDR1 and CDR2 from the germline V gene are MDHEN and SYDVKM. The CDR3 nucleotides read TGTGCCACCAGCGGGGTGGGGCCGAATCAGCCCCAGCATTTT. Encoded protein: CATSGVGPNQPQHF.

V and J are TRBV7-9 and TRBJ1-2; 7 positions match TRBD1. This CDR3 has 16 amino acids. V gave up 5 bases and J gave up 0 bases; unmatched junction bases: 9. Germline values: CDR1 SEHNR, CDR2 FQNEAQ (reference sequence). As DNA, the CDR3 is TGTGCCAGCAGCGTAATTGGGACAGTTGCTAACTATGGCTACACCTTC. It specifies CASSVIGTVANYGYTF.

By proportion, this clonotype is medium-sized. This sequence joins TRBV19 and TRBJ1-4; D gene unclear. With 3 bases removed from V and 6 bases from J, the gap between germline ends came to 11 bases. The CDR3 runs to 14 residues. Germline-derived CDR1 and CDR2 are LNHDA and SQIVND (reference sequence). CDR3 DNA sequence: TGTGCCAGTAGTATCAGATCCGGGGATGAAAAACTGTTTTTT. This sequence encodes CASSIRSGDEKLFF. The whole variable domain, remainder taken from reference TRBV19 and TRBJ1-4, is DGGITQSPKYLFRKEGQNVTLSCEQNLNHDAMYWYRQDPGQGLRLIYYSQIVNDFQKGDIAEGYSVSREKKESFPLTVTSAQKNPTAFYLCASSIRSGDEKLFFGSGTQLSVL.

This clonotype appeared many times. V is TRBV11-3 and J is TRBJ1-6, with D uncertain. Trimming removed 4 bases at V and 5 bases at J, with 6 bases between. The length of the CDR3 is 13 residues. Germline CDR1 is SGHNT and CDR2 is YENEEA. The CDR3 spells CASSSADNSPLHF. The CDR3, as DNA: TGTGCCAGCAGCTCAGCAGATAATTCACCCCTCCACTTT.

This clonotype showed up just a few times. DNA of the CDR3: TGTGCCAGCAGTACCGCAGGGTTTTACGGCTACACCTTC. Protein: CASSTAGFYGYTF. This chain connects TRBV6-5 to TRBJ1-2; D perhaps matches TRBD1 (5 bases). V shed 5 bases and J shed 8 bases, with 15 bases lying between them. Germline V CDR1 and CDR2: MNHEY, SVGAGI. The length of the CDR3 is 13 residues.

This clonotype has at least ten counts. The chain links TRBV4-1 to TRBJ2-3, with D possibly called TRBD1 or TRBD2 (6 bases each). Trimming removed 4 bases at V and 5 bases at J, with 16 bases between. This CDR3 has 15 residues. Germline assignment: CDR1 MGHRA and CDR2 YSYEKL. CDR3 sequence reads: CASSLGGPVQDTQYF. The DNA of the CDR3 is TGCGCCAGCAGCCTTGGGGGGCCGGTTCAAGATACGCAGTATTTT.

V is TRBV5-4 and J is TRBJ2-2; the D is unclear. Germline CDR1 and CDR2: SGHNT and YYREEE (reference sequence). The CDR3 runs 15 residues. V was cut by 2 bases and J by 5 bases, with 13 bases left in between. CDR3 bases: TGTGCCAGCAGCTTTTCAGTAAGAGGAACCGGGGAGCTGTTTTTT. Amino acids: CASSFSVRGTGELFF.

Only a few counts were recorded for this clonotype. The chain uses TRBV6-1 and TRBJ1-2, with a weak D call TRBD1 (5 bases). CDR1 and CDR2 (germline): MNHNS, SASEGT. V was trimmed by 1 base and J by 4 bases, leaving 13 bases between them. The CDR3 runs to 15 residues. The CDR3 DNA sequence: TGTGCCAGCAGTGAAGGAGACAGAGCCAGCTATGGCTACACCTTC. Its protein is CASSEGDRASYGYTF.

The genes are TRBV4-1 and TRBJ2-7, with D possibly being TRBD2 (6 bases). Between the trimmed V and J ends, which lost 4 bases and 3 bases, there was a span of 10 bases. Germline-derived CDR1 and CDR2 are MGHRA and YSYEKL. This CDR3 contains 13 residues. The chain's CDR3 is CASSLDYHYEQYF. The CDR3 DNA reads TGCGCCAGCAGCCTGGACTACCACTACGAGCAGTACTTC.

The count of this clonotype is one. V usage is TRBV5-5 and J usage is TRBJ1-2, with 8 bases matching TRBD1. Germline CDR1 SGHKS, CDR2 YYEKEE (reference sequence). The CDR3 runs to 19 residues. V shed 0 bases and J 2 bases; nucleotides not matched to a gene: 15. CDR3 bases: TGTGCCAGCAGCTTGGAAATGTCGGGACAGGAAATTCCCAACTATGGCTACACCTTC. It yields the protein CASSLEMSGQEIPNYGYTF. Full variable domain (missing parts from reference TRBV5-5 and TRBJ1-2): DAGVTQSPTHLIKTRGQQVTLRCSPISGHKSVSWYQQVLGQGPQFIFQYYEKEERGRGNFPDRFSARQFPNYSSELNVNALLLGDSALYLCASSLEMSGQEIPNYGYTFGSGTRLTVV.

This clonotype was seen at least ten times. V usage is TRBV28 and J usage is TRBJ2-7, with 7 bases that match TRBD2. Germline V lookup: CDR1 MDHEN, CDR2 SYDVKM. The CDR3 is made up of 16 amino acids. After removal of 5 bases from V and 3 bases from J, the junction contained 13 bases not matched to a gene. The CDR3 spells CASSPLRAGVVYEQYF. DNA of the CDR3: TGTGCCAGCAGTCCTCTCCGGGCGGGGGTGGTCTACGAGCAGTACTTC.

The table lists this clonotype with many counts. V usage is TRBV27 and J usage is TRBJ2-6; no reliable D call. Germline V gives CDR1 MNHEY, CDR2 SMNVEV (reference sequence). V lost 6 bases and J lost 0, with 9 bases in between. The CDR3 is made up of 15 amino acids. As DNA, the CDR3 is TGTGCCAGCAGCCGTGCGGTCTCTGGGGCCAACGTCCTGACTTTC. Residues: CASSRAVSGANVLTF.

The V gene is TRBV7-6, the J gene TRBJ2-3, with no clear D. This CDR3 is 12 amino acids long. Trimming removed 6 bases from V and 4 bases from J, with 8 bases in between. Germline CDR1 is SGHVS and CDR2 is FNYEAQ. The CDR3 reads CASRDGSDTQYF. DNA for the CDR3: TGTGCCAGCAGGGACGGGTCAGATACGCAGTATTTT.

This clonotype was found many times. The chain uses TRBV7-3 and TRBJ2-2; D gene ambiguous. Germline V gene lookup returns CDR1 SGHTA and CDR2 FQGTGA. The CDR3 has 14 residues. The germline V and J ends were trimmed by 2 bases and 1 base, with 5 bases remaining between them. DNA for the CDR3: TGTGCCAGCAGCTTAGAGCGGAACACCGGGGAGCTGTTTTTT. Translation gives CASSLERNTGELFF.

This clonotype was detected many times. The gene calls are TRBV11-2 and TRBJ2-1, with D possibly matching TRBD2 (6 bases). The germline V gene has CDR1 SGHAT and CDR2 FQNNGV. Trimming left V 0 bases short and J 8 bases short, with 8 bases between. The CDR3 consists of 13 residues. The CDR3 DNA reads as TGTGCCAGCAGCTTAGACCGGAGGGATGAGCAGTTCTTC. Amino acids: CASSLDRRDEQFF.

The V call is TRBV20-1, the J call TRBJ2-5; D is uncertain. V was shortened by 0 bases and J by 1 base, with 12 bases between the two germline ends. The germline gives CDR1 DFQATT, CDR2 SNEGSKA (reference sequence). The CDR3 has 15 residues. The CDR3 nucleotides read TGCAGTGCTAGAGATTCTCGGGCCACCCAAGAGACCCAGTACTTC. Amino acid sequence: CSARDSRATQETQYF.

This clonotype has a count of ten or more. V usage is TRBV27 and J usage is TRBJ1-5; D may be TRBD1 (5 bases). The CDR3 has 14 residues. Trimming took 8 bases from V and 3 from J, leaving 14 bases between them. Germline CDR1 reads MNHEY; CDR2 reads SMNVEV (reference sequence). CDR3 sequence reads: CASAPGAYNQPQHF. The CDR3 nucleotides read TGTGCCAGCGCCCCCGGGGCATACAATCAGCCCCAGCATTTT.

This clonotype was recorded many times. CDR3 residues: CASRGPGSEQYF. The CDR3 bases are TGTGCCAGCAGGGGGCCAGGGTCCGAGCAGTACTTC. This chain links TRBV7-8 with TRBJ2-7; D possibly corresponds to TRBD1 (5 bases). The CDR3 loop spans 12 amino acids. V lost 6 bases and J lost 6, with 12 bases in between. The germline V gene encodes CDR1 SGHVS and CDR2 FQNEAQ.

This clonotype came up a few times. The rearrangement links TRBV29-1 to TRBJ2-1, with TRBD2 matching over 7 bases. CDR1 and CDR2 (germline): SQVTM, ANQGSEA. With 2 bases clipped from V and 6 bases from J, the junction kept 7 bases outside the gene matches. This CDR3 is built from 14 residues. The CDR3 nucleotides are TGCAGCGTTGAACTAGCGGTTTCCATCAATGAGCAGTTCTTC. This encodes CSVELAVSINEQFF.

There are many counts of this clonotype. The CDR3 loop is CASSQVRGWNGYTF. Written as DNA, the CDR3 is TGTGCCAGCAGCCAAGTCAGGGGGTGGAATGGCTACACCTTC. This chain uses TRBV14 with TRBJ1-2; 7 bases agree with TRBD1. The CDR3 consists of 14 residues. Germline CDR1 SGHDN, CDR2 FVKESK. J gave up 6 bases and V 1 base, and 5 bases lay outside the gene matches.

This clonotype was recorded many times. This chain links TRBV29-1 with TRBJ2-2; D unclear. CDR3 size: 12 residues. V lost 7 bases and J lost 6, with 12 bases in between. CDR1 and CDR2 (germline): SQVTM, ANQGSEA. CDR3 sequence: CSAKDHPGELFF. CDR3 nucleotide sequence: TGCAGCGCCAAAGACCACCCCGGGGAGCTGTTTTTT.